The 23 T cell receptor beta chains below were found in one sample sequenced in a study of cytomegalovirus exposure and HLA in healthy donors. A multiplex PCR was run with 60 Vbeta primers and 13 Jbeta primers. Produced via immunoSEQ multiplex PCR; TCRdb's table is partial and in-frame only. The repertoire holds approximately 240,000 clones, more than 60% seen once, with 2.5% to 3% in the top ten. The source material was PBMCs. The origin of the receptors is an older woman in good health and CMV-seropositive.

CDR3 nucleotides: TGTGCCAGCAGCCCGGAGTTCTATGGCTACACCTTC. Its protein is CASSPEFYGYTF. This chain uses TRBV5-4 with TRBJ1-2; no clear D. The CDR3 is 12 amino acids. V was trimmed by 4 bases and J by 4 bases, leaving 8 bases between them. Germline-derived CDR1 and CDR2 are SGHNT and YYREEE (reference sequence).

This chain links TRBV2 with TRBJ2-3; weak D call: TRBD2 (5 bases). The V gene lost 2 bases and the J gene lost 2 bases, with 11 bases spanning the gap. From germline, CDR1 is SNHLY and CDR2 FYNNEI. The CDR3 sequence is 15 residues long. CDR3 region: CASSESREYTDTQYF. The CDR3 region has the DNA TGTGCCAGCAGTGAATCGAGGGAGTACACAGATACGCAGTATTTT.

In nucleotides, the CDR3 is TGTGCCAGCAGCTCCGGGACAGGGGGCGCTGGATTAGAGACCCAGTACTTC. Translated, it gives CASSSGTGGAGLETQYF. The chain has TRBV28 and TRBJ2-5; 12 positions agree with TRBD1. The CDR3 totals 17 residues. V lost 6 bases and J lost 4; bases outside the gene matches: 12. Germline CDR1 is MDHEN and CDR2 is SYDVKM.

This chain links TRBV30 with TRBJ1-6; no definite D call. Trimming shortened V by 5 bases and J by 1 base, and 3 bases separated the two germline ends. From germline, CDR1 is GTSNPN and CDR2 SVGIG (reference sequence). This CDR3 comprises 12 residues. Here the CDR3 DNA reads TGTGCCTGGCGGTCCTATAATTCACCCCTCCACTTT. It yields the protein CAWRSYNSPLHF.

The gene calls are TRBV15 and TRBJ2-7, with D unresolved. The germline CDR1 and CDR2 sequences are LNHNV and YYDKDF (reference sequence). The CDR3 has 13 residues. Deletions cut 1 base from V and 3 bases from J, with 7 bases between. The CDR3 DNA reads TGTGCCACCAGCAGAGTTCCCAGCTACGAGCAGTACTTC. It codes for CATSRVPSYEQYF.

The V call is TRBV6-6, the J call TRBJ2-2; no clear D. V was trimmed by 3 bases and J by 1 base, leaving 9 bases between them. CDR1 MNHNY and CDR2 SVGAGI come from the germline V gene (reference sequence). The CDR3 is 15 amino acids. CDR3 amino acids: CASSYSAGNTGELFF. The DNA for the CDR3 is TGTGCCAGCAGTTATTCAGCAGGGAACACCGGGGAGCTGTTTTTT.

This clone was counted between two and nine times. This chain links TRBV28 with TRBJ1-1; a possible D gene is TRBD1 (5 bases). V lost 5 bases and J lost 6, with 13 bases in between. Germline lookup yields CDR1 MDHEN and CDR2 SYDVKM. The CDR3 loop spans 13 amino acids. CDR3 DNA: TGTGCCAGCAGTACGGGGACTCAGTCTGAAGCTTTCTTT. Protein: CASSTGTQSEAFF.

The rearrangement joins TRBV7-2 to TRBJ2-3; 7 nucleotides agree with TRBD1. The CDR3 runs to 15 residues. V was clipped by 6 bases and J by 6 bases; unmatched bases: 12. The V gene's germline CDR1 is SGHTA and CDR2 FQGNSA. Here the CDR3 DNA reads TGTGCCAGCAGTCGAGGGGGCGCAGTCTCGGATACGCAGTATTTT. As protein: CASSRGGAVSDTQYF.

The V call is TRBV27, the J call TRBJ2-7, with D tentatively TRBD1 (5 bases). CDR1 and CDR2 from the germline V gene are MNHEY and SMNVEV (reference sequence). Trimming removed 5 bases from V and 5 bases from J, with 16 bases in between. This CDR3 is 14 amino acids long. The CDR3 nucleotides read TGTGCCAGCAGTCGTGCGCAGGGTAGCAACGAGCAGTACTTC. Its translation is CASSRAQGSNEQYF.

The chain is built from TRBV5-1 and TRBJ2-1; D is possibly TRBD2 (5 bases). This CDR3 contains 16 residues. Per germline, CDR1 SGHRS and CDR2 YFSETQ. V shed 5 bases and J shed 4 bases, with 19 bases lying between them. The CDR3 DNA sequence: TGCGCCAGCAGTGATGGGAGCCCATCAAGGTACAATGAGCAGTTCTTC. Amino acids: CASSDGSPSRYNEQFF.

This clone was recorded a few times. The chain couples TRBV2 to TRBJ1-1, with D possibly matching TRBD1 (5 bases). The CDR3 spans 13 residues. The V gene lost 4 bases and the J gene lost 6 bases, with 12 bases spanning the gap. Germline V gene lookup returns CDR1 SNHLY and CDR2 FYNNEI. The CDR3 coding sequence is TGTGCCAGCAGTGTGCAGGGCTACTCTGAAGCTTTCTTT. This codes for CASSVQGYSEAFF.

The CDR3 region has the DNA TGTGCCAGCTCCCTAGGCACCGGAAACACCATATATTTT. The encoded protein is CASSLGTGNTIYF. This chain links TRBV18 with TRBJ1-3; D unresolved. This CDR3 comprises 13 residues. Trimming cost V 6 bases and J 4 bases, with 10 bases left between them. Germline loops: CDR1 KGHSH, CDR2 LQKENI. The variable domain in full, with the rest retrieved from reference TRBV18 and TRBJ1-3, is NAGVMQNPRHLVRRRGQEARLRCSPMKGHSHVYWYRQLPEEGLKFMVYLQKENIIDESGMPKERFSAEFPKEGPSILRIQQVVRGDSAAYFCASSLGTGNTIYFGEGSWLTVV.

This chain connects TRBV18 to TRBJ2-3; 7 bases are shared with TRBD2. This CDR3 has 14 residues. Germline V gene sequence: CDR1 KGHSH, CDR2 LQKENI. The V and J ends lost 3 bases and 5 bases, in that order; junction bases with no gene match: 5. CDR3 protein: CASSPPGGLDTQYF. CDR3 sequence (DNA): TGTGCCAGCTCACCCCCGGGAGGATTAGATACGCAGTATTTT.

The chain combines TRBV27 with TRBJ2-7, with 9 positions matching TRBD1. Germline CDR1 MNHEY, CDR2 SMNVEV (reference sequence). The CDR3 loop spans 12 amino acids. The junction had 3 bases not matched to a gene; V was cut back by 5 bases and J by 7 bases. The CDR3 DNA follows: TGTGCCAGCAGTACAGGGGGCCGGGAGCAGTACTTC. Its translation is CASSTGGREQYF.

The chain is built from TRBV2 and TRBJ1-1; the D is unclear. The CDR3 is 13 residues long. V was shortened by 3 bases and J by 4 bases, with 9 bases between the two germline ends. Germline V lookup: CDR1 SNHLY, CDR2 FYNNEI. The CDR3 reads CASSEFLSTEAFF. The DNA of the CDR3 is TGTGCCAGCAGTGAGTTCCTCAGCACTGAAGCTTTCTTT.

This clone was seen a handful of times. V usage is TRBV9 and J usage is TRBJ2-1; a weak D match, TRBD2 (6 bases). V shed 4 bases and J shed 0 bases, with 14 bases lying between them. Germline assignment: CDR1 SGDLS and CDR2 YYNGEE. The CDR3 extends over 16 amino acids. The chain's CDR3 is CASSPLGGISYNEQFF. In nucleotides, the CDR3 is TGTGCCAGCAGCCCCCTTGGAGGGATCTCCTACAATGAGCAGTTCTTC. Using reference TRBV9 and TRBJ2-1 for the parts outside the CDR3, the full variable domain is DSGVTQTPKHLITATGQRVTLRCSPRSGDLSVYWYQQSLDQGLQFLIQYYNGEERAKGNILERFSAQQFPDLHSELNLSSLELGDSALYFCASSPLGGISYNEQFFGPGTRLTVL.

CDR3 residues: CASTYGGGRTEAFF. As DNA, the CDR3 is TGCGCCAGCACTTATGGAGGGGGCCGCACTGAAGCTTTCTTT. V usage is TRBV10-1 and J usage is TRBJ1-1, with 7 bases lining up with TRBD1. The CDR3 runs 14 residues. Per the germline V gene, CDR1 is WNHNN and CDR2 is SYGVQD (reference sequence). The junction had 9 bases not matched to a gene; V was cut back by 7 bases and J by 4 bases.

This chain joins TRBV7-9 and TRBJ2-2, with 7 bases identical to TRBD2. Trimming cost V 5 bases and J 3 bases; bases outside gene matches: 9. The germline CDR1 and CDR2 sequences are SEHNR and FQNEAQ (reference sequence). CDR3 size: 16 residues. CDR3 in DNA: TGTGCCAGCAGCCCAGAGGGGAGGGGCCACACCGGGGAGCTGTTTTTT. The encoded protein is CASSPEGRGHTGELFF. Full variable domain (outside the CDR3, taken from reference TRBV7-9 and TRBJ2-2): DTGVSQNPRHKITKRGQNVTFRCDPISEHNRLYWYRQTLGQGPEFLTYFQNEAQLEKSRLLSDRFSAERPKGSFSTLEIQRTEQGDSAMYLCASSPEGRGHTGELFFGEGSRLTVL.

This clone was seen more than once but under ten times. The chain links TRBV5-5 to TRBJ1-1, with D hard to call. The CDR3 consists of 15 residues. V was shortened by 4 bases and J by 6 bases, with 19 bases between the two germline ends. Germline lookup yields CDR1 SGHKS and CDR2 YYEKEE (reference sequence). DNA for the CDR3: TGTGCCAGCAGCCCTGGGGAGCTCGGTTTCTCTGAAGCTTTCTTT. This sequence encodes CASSPGELGFSEAFF.

As regards this clone: One end of the junction is discordant with germline, which a read error may explain. CDR3 DNA: TGTGCCGGCAGCTTACTAGGTCGGATGGATGAGCAGTTCTTC. It encodes CAGSLLGRMDEQFF. The genes are TRBV7-2 and TRBJ2-1; D might be TRBD2 (5 bases). This CDR3 spans 14 amino acids. The germline V gene encodes CDR1 SGHTA and CDR2 FQGNSA.

The rearrangement joins TRBV5-6 to TRBJ2-5; TRBD1 matches 7 bases. The ends lost 0 bases at V and 5 bases at J; junction bases unmatched: 1. The CDR3 runs to 13 residues. The germline V gene encodes CDR1 SGHDT and CDR2 YYEEEE. The CDR3 DNA is TGTGCCAGCAGCTTGGACAGGGGCGAGACCCAGTACTTC. Residues: CASSLDRGETQYF.

V gene TRBV9 combines with J gene TRBJ1-5; D is uncertain. The CDR3 loop spans 14 amino acids. Germline CDR1 reads SGDLS; CDR2 reads YYNGEE. V lost 0 bases, J lost 5 bases, and 9 bases lay in between. CDR3 sequence (DNA): TGTGCCAGCAGCGTAGATGGGAGAGATCAGCCCCAGCATTTT. This sequence encodes CASSVDGRDQPQHF.

The genes are TRBV5-4 and TRBJ2-1; no clear D. Trimming shortened V by 0 bases and J by 7 bases, and 11 bases separated the two germline ends. The CDR3 extends over 14 amino acids. Germline V lookup: CDR1 SGHNT, CDR2 YYREEE (reference sequence). CDR3 region: CASSLGQVRNEQFF. CDR3 DNA: TGTGCCAGCAGCTTGGGTCAGGTACGGAATGAGCAGTTCTTC.